Sequencing of this TCR beta chain was carried out in a study of T cell repertoires in cytomegalovirus infection. As for the study in general: Recently identified HLA-C-restricted CMV epitopes were among the peptides used. Public TCR beta signatures were indicative of both CMV infection and a matching HLA type.

Worth noting for this clonotype: Antigen specificity is unknown.

TCRdb reprocessed the reads with MiXCR, giving one entry per CDR3 protein. The sample carries around 430,000 distinct CDR3 sequences, roughly 46% recorded once. General study points: The study found HLA-C-restricted CMV-specific TCR beta clonotypes dominating the ex vivo response. There were carriers of CMV plus the relevant HLA, and cumulative public TCR beta family frequency identified them.

CDR1 is LNHNV and CDR2 is YYDKDF in the germline V gene (reference sequence). Trimming pared 1 base from V and 3 bases from J, leaving 12 bases between. This CDR3 contains 15 residues. The starting material was cultured PBMCs, obtained from culture after CMV antigen stimulation. This sequence was found in a human donor in good health (CMV status not recorded). Some clones in this sample may be carry-over from other donors' samples. The chain is built from TRBV15 and TRBJ2-5; D unresolved. The DNA of the CDR3 is TGTGCCACCAGCAGAGTTGTGGCAGGTGAAGAGACCCAGTACTTC. This gives the protein CATSRVVAGEETQYF.